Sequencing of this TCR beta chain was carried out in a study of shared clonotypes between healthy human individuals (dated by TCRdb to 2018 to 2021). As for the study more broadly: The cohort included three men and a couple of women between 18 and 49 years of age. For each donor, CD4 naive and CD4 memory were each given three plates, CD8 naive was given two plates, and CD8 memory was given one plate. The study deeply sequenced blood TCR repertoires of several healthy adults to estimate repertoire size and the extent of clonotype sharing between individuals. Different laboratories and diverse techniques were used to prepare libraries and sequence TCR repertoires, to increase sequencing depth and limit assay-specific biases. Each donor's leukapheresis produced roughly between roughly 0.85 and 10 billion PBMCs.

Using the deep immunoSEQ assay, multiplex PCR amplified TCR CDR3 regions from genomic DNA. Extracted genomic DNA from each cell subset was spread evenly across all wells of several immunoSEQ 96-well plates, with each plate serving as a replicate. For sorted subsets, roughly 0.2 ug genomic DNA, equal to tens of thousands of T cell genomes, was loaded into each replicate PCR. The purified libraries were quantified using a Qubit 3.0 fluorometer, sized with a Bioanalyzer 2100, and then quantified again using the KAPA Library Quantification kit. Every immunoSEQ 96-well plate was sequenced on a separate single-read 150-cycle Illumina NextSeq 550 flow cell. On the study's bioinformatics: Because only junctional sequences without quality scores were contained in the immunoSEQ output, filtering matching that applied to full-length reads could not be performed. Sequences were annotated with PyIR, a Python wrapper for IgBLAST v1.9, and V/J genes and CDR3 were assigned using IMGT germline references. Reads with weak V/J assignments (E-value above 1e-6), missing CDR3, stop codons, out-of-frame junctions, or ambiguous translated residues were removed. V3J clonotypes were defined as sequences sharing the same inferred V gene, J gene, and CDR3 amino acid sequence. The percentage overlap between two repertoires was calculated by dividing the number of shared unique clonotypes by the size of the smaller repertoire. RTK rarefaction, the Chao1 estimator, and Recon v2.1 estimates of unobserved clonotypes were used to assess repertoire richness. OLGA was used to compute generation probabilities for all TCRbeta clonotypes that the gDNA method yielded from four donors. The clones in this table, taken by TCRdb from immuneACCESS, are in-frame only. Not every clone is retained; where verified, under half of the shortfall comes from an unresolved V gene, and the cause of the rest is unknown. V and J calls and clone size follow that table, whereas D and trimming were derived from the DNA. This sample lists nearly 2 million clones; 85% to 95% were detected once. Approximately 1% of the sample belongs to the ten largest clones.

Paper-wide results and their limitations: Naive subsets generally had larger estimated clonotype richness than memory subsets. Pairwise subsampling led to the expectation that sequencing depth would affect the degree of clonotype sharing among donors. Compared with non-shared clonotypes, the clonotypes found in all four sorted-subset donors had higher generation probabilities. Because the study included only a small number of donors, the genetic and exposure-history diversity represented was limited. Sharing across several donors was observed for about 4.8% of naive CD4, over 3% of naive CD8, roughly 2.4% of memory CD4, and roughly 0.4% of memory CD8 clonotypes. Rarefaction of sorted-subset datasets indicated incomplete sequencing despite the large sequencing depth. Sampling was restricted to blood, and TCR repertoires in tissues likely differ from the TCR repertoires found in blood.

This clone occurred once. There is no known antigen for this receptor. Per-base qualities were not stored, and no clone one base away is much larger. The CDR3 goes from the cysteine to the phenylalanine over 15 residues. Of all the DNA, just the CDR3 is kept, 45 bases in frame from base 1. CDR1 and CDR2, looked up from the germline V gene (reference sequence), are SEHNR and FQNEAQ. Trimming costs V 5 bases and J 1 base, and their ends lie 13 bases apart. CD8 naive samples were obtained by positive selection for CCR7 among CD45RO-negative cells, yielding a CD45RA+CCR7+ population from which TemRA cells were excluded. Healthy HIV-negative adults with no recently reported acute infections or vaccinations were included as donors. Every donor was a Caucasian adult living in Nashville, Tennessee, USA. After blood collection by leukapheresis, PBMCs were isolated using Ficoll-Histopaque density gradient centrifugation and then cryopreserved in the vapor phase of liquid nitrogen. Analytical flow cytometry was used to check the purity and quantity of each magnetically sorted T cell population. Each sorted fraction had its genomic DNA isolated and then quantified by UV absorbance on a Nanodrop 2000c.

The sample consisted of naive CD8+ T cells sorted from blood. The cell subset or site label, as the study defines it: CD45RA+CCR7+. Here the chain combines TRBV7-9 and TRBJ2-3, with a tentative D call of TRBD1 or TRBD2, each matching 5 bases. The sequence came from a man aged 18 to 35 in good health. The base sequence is TGTGCCAGCAGCCGGGACGGCGGAGGCACAGATACGCAGTATTTT. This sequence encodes CASSRDGGGTDTQYF.